Listed here are 18 T cell receptor beta chains from one sample, sequenced in a study of beta chain features in type 1 diabetes. General study points: Among all four CD4+ subsets, Type 1 diabetes patients had TCRB CDR3s that were moderately but significantly shorter.

TCRB transcripts that were expressed got sequenced, as all of the isolated RNA had been reverse transcribed. TCRdb's copy holds only in-frame clones and misses some; the assay was immunoSEQ multiplex PCR. The sample consists of fewer than 300,000 clones, roughly 22% of them appearing once. What these receptors recognize is not known. The sequencing sample was made of naive CD4+ T cells from blood. The receptor set was obtained from a woman aged 40 to 50 with type 1 diabetes.

This clone was seen more than once but under ten times. CDR3 nucleotide sequence: TGTGCCAGCAGCCAACCGGGACTCCTCCGAGAGCAGTTCTTC. Protein: CASSQPGLLREQFF. The chain recombines TRBV14 with TRBJ2-1, with a possible D match to TRBD2 (6 bases). The germline gives CDR1 SGHDN, CDR2 FVKESK. CDR3 length: 14 residues. Deletions cut 2 bases from V and 10 bases from J, with 15 bases between.

The table lists this clone with a few counts. V usage is TRBV25-1 and J usage is TRBJ2-3, with D maybe TRBD2 (6 bases). The CDR3 is 14 residues long. Trimming pared 4 bases from V and 3 bases from J, leaving 11 bases between. Looked up from germline, CDR1 is MGHDK and CDR2 is SYGVNS. The DNA for the CDR3 is TGTGCCAGCAGTGTAGCGGTCGGAACAGATACGCAGTATTTT. Its translation is CASSVAVGTDTQYF.

A few counts support this clone. V is TRBV9 and J is TRBJ2-7, with 9 bases aligning to TRBD2. The CDR3 has 13 amino acids. CDR1 and CDR2 from the germline V gene are SGDLS and YYNGEE. V dropped 3 bases and J dropped 5; count of bases not matched to a gene: 3. The CDR3 loop is CASSGGLAHEQYF. In DNA, the CDR3 is TGTGCCAGCAGCGGGGGACTAGCTCACGAGCAGTACTTC.

CDR3 in amino acids: CASSIVRTGVETQYF. The DNA of the CDR3 is TGTGCCAGTAGTATAGTGAGGACAGGGGTAGAGACCCAGTACTTC. The genes are TRBV19 and TRBJ2-5, with 9 positions matching TRBD1. The trim removed 1 base at V and 4 bases at J, leaving 4 bases unmatched. Germline V lookup: CDR1 LNHDA, CDR2 SQIVND (reference sequence). The CDR3 is 15 residues long.

This chain uses TRBV30 with TRBJ1-3; D uncertain. Germline V CDR1 and CDR2: GTSNPN, SVGIG (reference sequence). The CDR3 is made up of 14 amino acids. V lost 7 bases and J 0 bases, leaving 13 bases between the germline ends. The CDR3 spells CAYTPHSSGNTIYF. The CDR3 nucleotides are TGTGCCTATACGCCGCACAGCTCTGGAAACACCATATATTTT.

This rearrangement joins TRBV19 to TRBJ2-2; the D gene is possibly TRBD2 (6 bases). Between the trimmed V and J ends, which lost 10 bases and 0 bases, there was a span of 18 bases. Germline CDR1 and CDR2: LNHDA and SQIVND (reference sequence). The CDR3 runs to 16 residues. As DNA, the CDR3 is TGTGCCACCCCAAGAGGGGCGGGGACGAACACCGGGGAGCTGTTTTTT. This gives the protein CATPRGAGTNTGELFF.

This clone has more than one count but fewer than ten. The rearrangement uses TRBV7-9 and TRBJ2-1, with 8 positions matching TRBD2. This CDR3 spans 16 amino acids. V gave up 2 bases and J gave up 5 bases; unmatched junction bases: 8. CDR1 and CDR2 from the germline V gene are SEHNR and FQNEAQ (reference sequence). Here the CDR3 reads CASSLLRGGINNEQFF. CDR3 DNA: TGTGCCAGCAGCTTACTTCGGGGGGGGATAAACAATGAGCAGTTCTTC.

This chain links TRBV5-4 with TRBJ2-7, with D perhaps matching TRBD2 (6 bases). Per germline, CDR1 SGHNT and CDR2 YYREEE (reference sequence). The V end was cut by 0 bases, the J end by 1 base, with 8 bases between. The CDR3 covers 14 residues. CDR3 region: CASSLVRGSYEQYF. The DNA for the CDR3 is TGTGCCAGCAGCTTGGTTCGGGGGTCCTACGAGCAGTACTTC.

This chain joins TRBV30 and TRBJ2-3, with a tentative D call TRBD2 (5 bases). V lost 0 bases and J lost 6, with 10 bases in between. The CDR3 is made up of 13 amino acids. CDR1 GTSNPN and CDR2 SVGIG come from the germline V gene (reference sequence). The CDR3 DNA is TGTGCCTGGAGTGTACTTACGGGGGATACGCAGTATTTT. Amino acid sequence: CAWSVLTGDTQYF.

This clone was seen a handful of times. This sequence joins TRBV5-4 and TRBJ2-2, with 9 nucleotides matching TRBD1. The CDR3 contains 15 residues. The V gene end was trimmed by 2 bases and the J gene end by 5 bases; junction bases not matched to a gene: 4. Germline loops: CDR1 SGHNT, CDR2 YYREEE (reference sequence). The DNA of the CDR3 is TGTGCCAGCAGCTTTATCGGACAGGGGACCGGGGAGCTGTTTTTT. It translates to CASSFIGQGTGELFF. The whole variable domain, filled in from reference TRBV5-4 and TRBJ2-2, reads ETGVTQSPTHLIKTRGQQVTLRCSSQSGHNTVSWYQQALGQGPQFIFQYYREEENGRGNFPPRFSGLQFPNYSSELNVNALELDDSALYLCASSFIGQGTGELFFGEGSRLTVL.

This clone appeared a few times. The gene calls are TRBV18 and TRBJ2-7, with D hard to call. V was trimmed by 2 bases and J by 2 bases, leaving 16 bases between them. Germline lookup yields CDR1 KGHSH and CDR2 LQKENI. The CDR3 sequence is 16 residues long. In nucleotides, the CDR3 is TGTGCCAGCTCACCAGGAGTCGGATTAGTCCCCTACGAGCAGTACTTC. Translated: CASSPGVGLVPYEQYF. Based on the CDR3 plus reference TRBV18 and TRBJ2-7, the full variable domain is NAGVMQNPRHLVRRRGQEARLRCSPMKGHSHVYWYRQLPEEGLKFMVYLQKENIIDESGMPKERFSAEFPKEGPSILRIQQVVRGDSAAYFCASSPGVGLVPYEQYFGPGTRLTVT.

This clone was found a few times. This sequence joins TRBV5-1 and TRBJ2-2; D gene uncertain. This CDR3 comprises 15 residues. Trimming stripped 2 bases from V and 0 bases from J, with 8 bases between. Looked up from germline, CDR1 is SGHRS and CDR2 is YFSETQ. Here the CDR3 reads CASSFSSANTGELFF. The CDR3 coding sequence is TGCGCCAGCAGCTTTTCCTCAGCGAACACCGGGGAGCTGTTTTTT.

This chain links TRBV27 with TRBJ1-4; D gene unclear. CDR3 length: 15 residues. Trimming removed 1 base from V and 0 bases from J, with 6 bases in between. The germline gives CDR1 MNHEY, CDR2 SMNVEV (reference sequence). CDR3 protein: CASSLFGATNEKLFF. The CDR3 nucleotides are TGTGCCAGCAGTTTATTCGGGGCAACTAATGAAAAACTGTTTTTT.

This sequence joins TRBV7-2 and TRBJ2-7; tentative D call: TRBD2 (6 bases). The CDR3 is made up of 16 amino acids. Per the germline V gene, CDR1 is SGHTA and CDR2 is FQGNSA. Trimming removed 2 bases from V and 0 bases from J, with 14 bases in between. The CDR3 DNA sequence: TGTGCCAGCAGCTTAAGAGGTGGCGGGGTCTCCTACGAGCAGTACTTC. It is translated as CASSLRGGGVSYEQYF.

The chain is built from TRBV6-5 and TRBJ1-1, with D unresolved. V lost 5 bases, J lost 6 bases, and 19 bases lay in between. Germline V gives CDR1 MNHEY, CDR2 SVGAGI. The CDR3 is 15 amino acids. The CDR3, as DNA: TGTGCCAGCAGTCGAAGGGCGGGGAATTCTCCTGAAGCTTTCTTT. Protein: CASSRRAGNSPEAFF.

The chain has TRBV7-2 and TRBJ1-3, with D tentatively TRBD1 (5 bases). The germline gives CDR1 SGHTA, CDR2 FQGNSA. The CDR3 runs to 18 residues. Trimming pared 3 bases from V and 4 bases from J, leaving 22 bases between. The CDR3 region has the DNA TGTGCCAGCAGCTTTCGACCCGCGGGGCCGGCTACGGGAAACACCATATATTTT. This gives the protein CASSFRPAGPATGNTIYF.

This chain connects TRBV18 to TRBJ1-1; 8 nucleotides align to TRBD1. CDR1 and CDR2 (germline): KGHSH, LQKENI. Trimming took 4 bases from V and 3 from J; bases not matched to a gene: 4. The CDR3 covers 14 residues. The CDR3 sequence: CASSLDRGDTEAFF. The CDR3 coding sequence is TGTGCCAGCTCACTCGACAGGGGAGACACTGAAGCTTTCTTT.

This clone was detected a few times. V usage is TRBV7-9 and J usage is TRBJ1-5; perhaps TRBD1 as D (5 bases). The V end lost 0 bases, the J end lost 0 bases, and 6 bases lay between the germline ends. The CDR3 length is 15 residues. Germline CDR1 reads SEHNR; CDR2 reads FQNEAQ (reference sequence). As DNA, the CDR3 is TGTGCCAGCAGCTTAGCGGGGCCTAGCAATCAGCCCCAGCATTTT. Translating gives CASSLAGPSNQPQHF.